This T cell receptor (beta chain) was sequenced during a study of blood T cell repertoires in COVID-19. Authors' analysis steps: Reference gene primers were amplified, and this amplification served to estimate nucleated cell counts. The data were produced by immunoSEQ multiplex PCR, yet TCRdb's version contains in-frame clones alone and is incomplete. Clone size and V and J calls were adopted from that table, with D and trimming inferred from the DNA. Found here are some 150,000 clones, around 87% of them singletons; the top ten hold 3.7%. Trimming pared 6 bases from V and 2 bases from J, leaving 19 bases between. The CDR3 consists of 15 residues. Germline lookup yields CDR1 DFQATT and CDR2 SNEGSKA (reference sequence).

Specimen: peripheral blood. This sequence was found in a man aged 18 to 29 with active or convalescent COVID-19. The chain recombines TRBV20-1 with TRBJ1-2; D gene uncertain. DNA of the CDR3: TGCAGTGCCAGTGAATACACAGCACGAAACTATGGCTACACCTTC. Amino acids: CSASEYTARNYGYTF.